The TCR beta chain described here comes from a study of OX40 agonist ivuxolimab in advanced cancers. Study context: The treatment was a fully human IgG2 OX40 agonist, ivuxolimab. Enrollees could have had prior anti-PD-1, anti-PD-L1 or anti-CTLA-4 therapy, which about 42% had received.

Notes on the study in general: On average, CD8+ T cells had more expanded clones than CD4+.

Generated by immunoSEQ multiplex PCR, the TCRdb table keeps only in-frame clones and is missing some. The sample holds 70,000 to 85,000 clones, around 94% seen once. As regards this clone: Antigen unknown.

The CDR3 is 15 residues long. V was trimmed by 3 bases and J by 8 bases, leaving 16 bases between them. From germline, CDR1 is MNHEY and CDR2 SMNVEV (reference sequence). The chain employs TRBV27 and TRBJ1-4; tentative D call: TRBD1 (5 bases). The origin of this receptor is an adult with an advanced solid tumor such as melanoma, head and neck, liver or kidney cancer. The sample here was CD4+ or CD8+ T cells sorted from blood, taken in a trial of the OX40 agonist ivuxolimab. CDR3 sequence: CASSLAGTGGEKLFF. The CDR3 nucleotides read TGTGCCAGCAGTTTGGCCGGGACCGGCGGGGAAAAACTGTTTTTT.